Following are 6 T cell receptor beta chains from one sample sequenced in a study of cytomegalovirus exposure and HLA in healthy donors. Produced via immunoSEQ multiplex PCR; TCRdb's table is partial and in-frame only. The sample includes about 120,000 clones, more than 70% of them seen just once. The source material was PBMCs. These receptors all stem from a woman aged 25 to 39 in good health and CMV-seronegative.

This clone has only one observation. Here the CDR3 DNA reads TGTGCCAGCAGCTTCCGGACAGGGAGCTCCTACGAGCAGTACTTC. Residues: CASSFRTGSSYEQYF. The chain links TRBV9 to TRBJ2-7, with TRBD1 matching 8 bases. The CDR3 runs to 15 residues. V shed 4 bases and J 0 bases; nucleotides not matched to a gene: 6. CDR1 SGDLS and CDR2 YYNGEE come from the germline V gene. Filled out from reference TRBV9 and TRBJ2-7, the complete variable domain reads DSGVTQTPKHLITATGQRVTLRCSPRSGDLSVYWYQQSLDQGLQFLIQYYNGEERAKGNILERFSAQQFPDLHSELNLSSLELGDSALYFCASSFRTGSSYEQYFGPGTRLTVT.

The sample holds one count of this clone. The chain carries TRBV2 and TRBJ2-3; 8 bases map to TRBD1. The CDR3 spans 15 residues. V was pared by 6 bases and J by 4 bases, with 9 bases of the junction left unmatched. Germline V lookup: CDR1 SNHLY, CDR2 FYNNEI. The DNA for the CDR3 is TGTGCCAGCAGCCAAGACAGGGGTGGCGCAGATACGCAGTATTTT. It specifies CASSQDRGGADTQYF. Together with reference TRBV2 and TRBJ2-3, the CDR3 gives the full variable domain: EPEVTQTPSHQVTQMGQEVILRCVPISNHLYFYWYRQILGQKVEFLVSFYNNEISEKSEIFDDQFSVERPDGSNFTLKIRSTKLEDSAMYFCASSQDRGGADTQYFGPGTRLTVL.

The chain recombines TRBV7-9 with TRBJ1-2, with D tentatively TRBD1 (5 bases). Between the trimmed V and J ends, which lost 5 bases and 7 bases, there was a span of 17 bases. There are 14 residues in the CDR3. Germline V gene sequence: CDR1 SEHNR, CDR2 FQNEAQ (reference sequence). The CDR3 loop reads CASSPGGIAFGYTF. CDR3 coding DNA: TGTGCCAGCAGCCCTGGGGGGATAGCCTTTGGCTACACCTTC.

This clone was detected only a few times. The gene calls are TRBV30 and TRBJ1-6; possible D gene TRBD1, 6 bases. In germline, CDR1 is GTSNPN, CDR2 SVGIG (reference sequence). The ends were cut back, 5 bases at V and 0 bases at J, with 8 bases in the middle. CDR3 length: 14 residues. The DNA for the CDR3 is TGTGCCTGGGGACAGAGCTCCTATAATTCACCCCTCCACTTT. This encodes CAWGQSSYNSPLHF.

In the case of this clone: Sequence at one end of the junction differs from germline and may be a read error. The chain links TRBV5-1 to TRBJ2-3, with TRBD1 as a possible D gene (5 bases). This CDR3 comprises 14 residues. CDR1 is SGHRS and CDR2 is YFSETQ in the germline V gene. This chain's CDR3 is CASSLVQGTDTQYF. CDR3 sequence (DNA): TGCGCCAGCAGTTTGGTACAGGGCACAGATACGCAGTATTTT.

The chain has TRBV21-1 and TRBJ2-2; the D segment call TRBD1 is taken from the table without a DNA check. TRBV21-1 is flagged as a pseudogene. The CDR3 totals 19 residues. The CDR3 DNA is TGTGCCAGCAGCAACCCTGCCTCCGACAGGGGGCGTTTCTCCGGGGAGCTGTTTTTT. This gives the protein CASSNPASDRGRFSGELFF.